This record covers a single T cell receptor (beta chain). The antigen is unknown. The sample belongs to a study of immune evolution from preneoplasia to lung adenocarcinoma. Across the whole study: HLA loss of heterozygosity: under 7.5% AIS, about 14% MIA, approximately 31% ADC, none AAH.

Libraries were prepared by immunoSEQ multiplex PCR; TCRdb keeps only in-frame clonotypes and omits some of them. The sample holds 11,000 or so clones, 78% seen once. Findings and limits, study-wide: T cell clonality was higher in KRAS-mutant than EGFR-mutant or wild-type nodules. Top clone share appeared to fall from AAH through AIS, MIA, adenocarcinoma.

The sequence came from a person aged 60 to 85 with lung adenocarcinoma. Sequencing input: FFPE minimally invasive lung adenocarcinoma tissue.

The CDR3 nucleotides read TGTGCCAGCAGTGAAGCGAGTTCGGGGACAGGGGCCAACGTCCTGACTTTC. This codes for CASSEASSGTGANVLTF. The chain links TRBV2 to TRBJ2-6; D possibly corresponds to TRBD1 (6 bases). The V end was cut by 0 bases, the J end by 4 bases, with 13 bases between. CDR3 size: 17 residues. Germline V gene data show CDR1 as SNHLY and CDR2 as FYNNEI.